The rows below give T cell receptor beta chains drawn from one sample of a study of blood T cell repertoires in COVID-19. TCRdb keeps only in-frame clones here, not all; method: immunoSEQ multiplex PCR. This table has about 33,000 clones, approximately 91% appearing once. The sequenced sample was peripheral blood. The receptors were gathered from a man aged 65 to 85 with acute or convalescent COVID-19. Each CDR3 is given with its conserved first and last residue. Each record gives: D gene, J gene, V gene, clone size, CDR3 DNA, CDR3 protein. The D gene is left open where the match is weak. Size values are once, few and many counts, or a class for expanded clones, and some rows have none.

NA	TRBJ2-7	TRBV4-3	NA	TGCGCCAGCAGCCAAAACTCACCAGGGGAGCAGTACTTC	CASSQNSPGEQYF
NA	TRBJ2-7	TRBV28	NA	TGTGCCAGCAGTTCCCGGACAGACATAATCTCCTACGAGCAGTACTTC	CASSSRTDIISYEQYF
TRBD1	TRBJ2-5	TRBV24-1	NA	TGTGCCACCAGTGACCCACAGGGGAGCGGCGAGACCCAGTACTTC	CATSDPQGSGETQYF
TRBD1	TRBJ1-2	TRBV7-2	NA	TGTGCCAGCAGCACCCGACAGGGTAACTATGGCTACACCTTC	CASSTRQGNYGYTF
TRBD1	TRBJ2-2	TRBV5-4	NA	TGTGCCAGCAGCTTAGGGGGCAGGAACGGGGAGCTGTTTTTT	CASSLGGRNGELFF
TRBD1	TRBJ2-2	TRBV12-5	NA	TGTGCTAGTGGCGAAGGACAGGGGAACACCGGGGAGCTGTTTTTT	CASGEGQGNTGELFF
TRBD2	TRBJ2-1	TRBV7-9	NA	TGTGCCAGCAGCTATAGCTGGCTAGCGGGAGGGAGCTCCTACAATGAGCAGTTCTTC	CASSYSWLAGGSSYNEQFF
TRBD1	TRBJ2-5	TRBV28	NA	TGTGCCAGCAGCTGGACAGGGGGAAAAGAGACCCAGTACTTC	CASSWTGGKETQYF
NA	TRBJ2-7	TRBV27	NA	TGTGCCAGCAGTCCACCCGGGGGCGAGCAGTACTTC	CASSPPGGEQYF
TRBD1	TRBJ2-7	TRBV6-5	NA	TGTGCCAGCAGTCGCCCGGGACAGGCCTACGAGCAGTACTTC	CASSRPGQAYEQYF
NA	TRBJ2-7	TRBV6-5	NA	TGTGCCAGTACAAGAACCTACGAGCAGTACTTC	CASTRTYEQYF
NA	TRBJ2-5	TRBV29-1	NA	TGCAGCGCCGTGAAGGGGGAAGAGACCCAGTACTTC	CSAVKGEETQYF
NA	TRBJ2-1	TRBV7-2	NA	TGTGCCAGCAGCCCTCCGGGACTGAGGAGATCCCACAATGAGCAGTTCTTC	CASSPPGLRRSHNEQFF
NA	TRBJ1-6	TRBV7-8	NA	TGTGCCAGCAGCCAGCCCACCGGGGGTTCACCCCTCCACTTT	CASSQPTGGSPLHF
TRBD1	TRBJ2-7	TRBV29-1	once	TGCAGCGTTGAAGATTGGGGGGACAGGGGGCTTAGAGAGCAGTACTTC	CSVEDWGDRGLREQYF